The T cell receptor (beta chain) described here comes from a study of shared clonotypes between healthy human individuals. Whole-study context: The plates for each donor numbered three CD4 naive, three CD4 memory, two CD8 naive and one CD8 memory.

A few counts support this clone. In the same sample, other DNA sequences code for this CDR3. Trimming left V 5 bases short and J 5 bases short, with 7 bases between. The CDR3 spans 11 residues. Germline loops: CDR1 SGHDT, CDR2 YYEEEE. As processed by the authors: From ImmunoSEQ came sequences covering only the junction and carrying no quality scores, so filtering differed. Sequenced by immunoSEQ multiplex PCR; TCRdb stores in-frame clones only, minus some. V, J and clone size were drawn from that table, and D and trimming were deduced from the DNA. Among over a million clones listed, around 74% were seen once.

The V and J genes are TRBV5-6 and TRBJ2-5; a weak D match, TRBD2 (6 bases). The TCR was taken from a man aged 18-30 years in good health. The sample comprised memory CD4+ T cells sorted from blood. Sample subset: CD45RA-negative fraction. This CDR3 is CASSRGETQYF. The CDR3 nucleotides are TGTGCCAGCAGTCGGGGGGAGACCCAGTACTTC.